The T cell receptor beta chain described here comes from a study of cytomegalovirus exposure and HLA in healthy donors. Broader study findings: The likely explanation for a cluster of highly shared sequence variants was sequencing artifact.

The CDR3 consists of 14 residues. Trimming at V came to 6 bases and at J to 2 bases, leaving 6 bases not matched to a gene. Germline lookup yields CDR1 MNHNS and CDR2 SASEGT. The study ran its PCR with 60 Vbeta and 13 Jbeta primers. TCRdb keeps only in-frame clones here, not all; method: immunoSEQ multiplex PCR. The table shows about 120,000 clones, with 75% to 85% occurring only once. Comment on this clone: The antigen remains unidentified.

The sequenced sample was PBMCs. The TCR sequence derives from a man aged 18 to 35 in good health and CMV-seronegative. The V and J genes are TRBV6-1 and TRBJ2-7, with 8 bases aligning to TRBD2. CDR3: CASRQPGLAYEQYF. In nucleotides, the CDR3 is TGTGCCAGCAGGCAACCGGGACTAGCCTACGAGCAGTACTTC.